This entry lists 7 T cell receptor beta chains sequenced from one sample in a study of shared clonotypes between healthy human individuals. The table came from immunoSEQ multiplex PCR; TCRdb's copy has only in-frame clones and leaves some out. The data hold roughly 2.5 million clones, with 85% to 95% observed a single time. Sequenced sample: naive CD4+ T cells sorted from blood. Subset of the sample: CD45RA+ positively selected. The receptors stem from a man between 18 and 29 years old in good health.

The chain has TRBV30 and TRBJ2-2, with 8 bases aligning to TRBD2. The CDR3 spans 15 residues. The V gene's germline CDR1 is GTSNPN and CDR2 SVGIG (reference sequence). V was pared by 3 bases and J by 5 bases, with 8 bases of the junction left unmatched. CDR3 DNA: TGTGCCTGGAGATCGGGAGGGCCGAGGACCGGGGAGCTGTTTTTT. This sequence encodes CAWRSGGPRTGELFF.

This clone was observed once. The chain uses TRBV5-1 and TRBJ1-3; unclear D gene. Germline CDR1 reads SGHRS; CDR2 reads YFSETQ. Trimming took off 4 bases at V and 2 bases at J, with 16 bases between the two ends. The length of the CDR3 is 16 residues. The CDR3 DNA is TGCGCCAGCAGCCCGGATAGTGGGTTTGCTGGAAACACCATATATTTT. Its translation is CASSPDSGFAGNTIYF.

The gene calls are TRBV30 and TRBJ1-5; 8 nucleotides agree with TRBD1. Germline CDR1 GTSNPN, CDR2 SVGIG (reference sequence). There are 17 residues in the CDR3. J gave up 0 bases and V 1 base, and 8 bases lay outside the gene matches. The CDR3 coding sequence is TGTGCCTGGAGTGATGGCGGGACAGGTTATAGCAATCAGCCCCAGCATTTT. This gives the protein CAWSDGGTGYSNQPQHF.

V usage is TRBV7-9 and J usage is TRBJ1-2, with D possibly TRBD1 on 6 matching bases. The CDR3 runs to 15 residues. Trimming cost V 6 bases and J 4 bases, with 18 bases left between them. In germline, CDR1 is SEHNR, CDR2 FQNEAQ (reference sequence). CDR3 sequence: CASSPPGHVVYGYTF. Here the CDR3 DNA reads TGTGCCAGCAGTCCCCCGGGACACGTAGTCTATGGCTACACCTTC.

V usage is TRBV5-1 and J usage is TRBJ1-4; the D gene is possibly TRBD1 (6 bases). There are 15 residues in the CDR3. The V end lost 5 bases, the J end lost 4 bases, and 15 bases lay between the germline ends. CDR1 and CDR2 from the germline V gene are SGHRS and YFSETQ. The CDR3 region has the DNA TGCGCCAGCAGTCGCCAGGGGTCCCTTAATGAAAAACTGTTTTTT. Protein sequence: CASSRQGSLNEKLFF.

The V call is TRBV6-4, the J call TRBJ2-7, with 9 bases lining up with TRBD1. This CDR3 has 18 residues. J was trimmed by 3 bases and V by 6 bases; bases with no gene match: 18. Germline lookup yields CDR1 MRHNA and CDR2 SNTAGT. CDR3: CASREGIAPGQGFYEQYF. CDR3 DNA sequence: TGTGCCAGCAGGGAAGGAATAGCCCCGGGACAGGGTTTCTACGAGCAGTACTTC.

The V call is TRBV19, the J call TRBJ1-6; D is unclear. The ends were cut back, 3 bases at V and 2 bases at J, with 11 bases in the middle. CDR1 and CDR2 (germline): LNHDA, SQIVND (reference sequence). The CDR3 length is 16 residues. The CDR3 coding sequence is TGTGCCAGTAGTATTAACGGATACACCTATAATTCACCCCTCCACTTT. It codes for CASSINGYTYNSPLHF.